This T cell receptor (beta chain) was identified in a study of liver allograft versus peripheral blood T cells. Study-level background: A comparison was made between T cell receptor repertoires in transplanted livers and those in recipients' peripheral blood. Study conclusions and caveats: Liver allograft T cell receptor repertoires were reported to differ from peripheral blood repertoires.

From the reads, TCRdb called clonotypes with MiXCR, one entry per CDR3 protein. The sample lists around 5,300 distinct CDR3 sequences, 15% to 20% occurring once. The germline V gene has CDR1 MNHEY and CDR2 SVGAGI. This CDR3 has 12 amino acids. Deletions cut 3 bases from V and 4 bases from J, with 6 bases between. This clonotype was recorded many times. Its antigen is still unknown. The clonotype comes from a human patient who had a liver transplant. Part of the T cells may come from the graft donor. The chain couples TRBV6-5 to TRBJ2-5, with D unclear. The CDR3 sequence: CASSYGRETQYF. In nucleotides, the CDR3 is TGTGCCAGCAGTTATGGGCGAGAGACCCAGTACTTC.